A single sample gave rise to the 8 T cell receptor beta chains below, sequenced in a study of cytomegalovirus exposure and HLA in healthy donors. A multiplex PCR was run with 60 Vbeta primers and 13 Jbeta primers. The protocol was immunoSEQ multiplex PCR, while the TCRdb copy is restricted to in-frame clones and leaves out a portion. This sample yields around 150,000 clones, of which roughly 80% are seen a single time; approximately 1.4% belongs to the top ten. Source material: PBMCs. These receptors were collected from a girl aged 10-17 years in good health and CMV-seropositive.

The rearrangement links TRBV27 to TRBJ2-7, with 9 bases that match TRBD1. Germline lookup yields CDR1 MNHEY and CDR2 SMNVEV (reference sequence). V lost 6 bases and J lost 7; bases outside the gene matches: 7. The CDR3 consists of 13 residues. CDR3 sequence reads: CASRIPGTGEQYF. CDR3 in DNA: TGTGCCAGCAGGATTCCCGGGACAGGGGAGCAGTACTTC.

This sequence joins TRBV5-1 and TRBJ2-2; tentative D call: TRBD1 (5 bases). V was shortened by 0 bases and J by 3 bases, with 18 bases between the two germline ends. The germline V gene encodes CDR1 SGHRS and CDR2 YFSETQ. The CDR3 consists of 18 residues. Written as DNA, the CDR3 is TGCGCCAGCAGCTTGGCCCCTCAGGGTTTAGGCTACACCGGGGAGCTGTTTTTT. This sequence encodes CASSLAPQGLGYTGELFF.

V is TRBV29-1 and J is TRBJ1-1; no reliable D call. The CDR3 consists of 12 residues. Trimming took off 2 bases at V and 3 bases at J, with 7 bases between the two ends. Germline V gene lookup returns CDR1 SQVTM and CDR2 ANQGSEA. The CDR3 DNA follows: TGCAGCGTTGAAAAGGCGGACACTGAAGCTTTCTTT. It translates to CSVEKADTEAFF.

The table lists this clone with a few counts. The rearrangement joins TRBV19 to TRBJ1-2, with TRBD1 matching 7 bases. The V gene end was trimmed by 6 bases and the J gene end by 0 bases; junction bases not matched to a gene: 10. CDR1 LNHDA and CDR2 SQIVND come from the germline V gene (reference sequence). This CDR3 has 16 amino acids. Here the CDR3 reads CASSTLQGLSNYGYTF. CDR3 DNA: TGTGCCAGTAGCACCTTACAGGGGCTTTCTAACTATGGCTACACCTTC.

V gene TRBV5-4 combines with J gene TRBJ2-1; perhaps TRBD1 as D (6 bases). The germline V gene has CDR1 SGHNT and CDR2 YYREEE (reference sequence). This CDR3 spans 12 amino acids. Deletions cut 4 bases from V and 5 bases from J, with 7 bases between. This CDR3 reads CASSRDNNEQFF. As DNA, the CDR3 is TGTGCCAGCAGCCGGGACAACAATGAGCAGTTCTTC.

The genes are TRBV19 and TRBJ2-1, with D perhaps matching TRBD2 (6 bases). This CDR3 has 14 amino acids. Germline lookup yields CDR1 LNHDA and CDR2 SQIVND (reference sequence). Trimming cost V 6 bases and J 4 bases, with 13 bases left between them. The CDR3 spells CASSTGLDYNEQFF. CDR3 DNA: TGTGCCAGTAGCACGGGACTGGATTACAATGAGCAGTTCTTC. The complete variable domain, with remaining parts taken from reference TRBV19 and TRBJ2-1, reads DGGITQSPKYLFRKEGQNVTLSCEQNLNHDAMYWYRQDPGQGLRLIYYSQIVNDFQKGDIAEGYSVSREKKESFPLTVTSAQKNPTAFYLCASSTGLDYNEQFFGPGTRLTVL.

The V gene is TRBV19, the J gene TRBJ1-5; D may be TRBD1 (5 bases). Germline assignment: CDR1 LNHDA and CDR2 SQIVND (reference sequence). There are 16 residues in the CDR3. V was trimmed by 2 bases and J by 0 bases, leaving 11 bases between them. The CDR3 DNA follows: TGTGCCAGTAGTATACGGGGGATTCTTAGCAATCAGCCCCAGCATTTT. Its translation is CASSIRGILSNQPQHF.

CDR3: CASSLAPVGSSNQPQHF. DNA of the CDR3: TGTGCCAGCAGCTTAGCGCCGGTCGGGTCGAGCAATCAGCCCCAGCATTTT. V is TRBV7-2 and J is TRBJ1-5; no clear D. The CDR3 has 17 amino acids. Germline V gene lookup returns CDR1 SGHTA and CDR2 FQGNSA. V was pared by 0 bases and J by 1 base, with 13 bases between.